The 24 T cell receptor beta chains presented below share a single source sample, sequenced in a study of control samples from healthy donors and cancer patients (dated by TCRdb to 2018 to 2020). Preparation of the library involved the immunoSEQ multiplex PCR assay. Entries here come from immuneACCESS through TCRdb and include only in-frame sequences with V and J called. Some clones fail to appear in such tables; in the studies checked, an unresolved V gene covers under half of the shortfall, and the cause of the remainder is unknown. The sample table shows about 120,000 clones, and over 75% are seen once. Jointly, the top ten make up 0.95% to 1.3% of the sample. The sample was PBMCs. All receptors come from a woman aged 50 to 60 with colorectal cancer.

The CDR3 DNA sequence: TGTGCCAGCAGTCGGGGGGGAGACACTGAAGCTTTCTTT. It encodes CASSRGGDTEAFF. The genes are TRBV6-5 and TRBJ1-1; perhaps TRBD1 as D (5 bases). Germline V CDR1 and CDR2: MNHEY, SVGAGI. The CDR3 covers 13 residues. V was cut by 5 bases and J by 3 bases, with 10 bases left in between.

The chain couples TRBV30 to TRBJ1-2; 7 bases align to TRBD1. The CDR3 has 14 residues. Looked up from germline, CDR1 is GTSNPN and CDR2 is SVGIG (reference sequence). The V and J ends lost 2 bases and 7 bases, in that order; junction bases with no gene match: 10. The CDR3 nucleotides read TGTGCCTGGAGTATTATAACCGGGACAGTTGGCTACACCTTC. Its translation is CAWSIITGTVGYTF.

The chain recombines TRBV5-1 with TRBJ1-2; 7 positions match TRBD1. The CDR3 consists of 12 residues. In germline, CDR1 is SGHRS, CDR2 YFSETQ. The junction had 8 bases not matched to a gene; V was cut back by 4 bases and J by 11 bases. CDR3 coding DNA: TGCGCCAGCAGCAAGACAGGGACCTCGTACACCTTC. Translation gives CASSKTGTSYTF.

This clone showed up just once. CDR3 DNA: TGTGCCAGCAGGCCCCTGACAGGGGACACTGAAGCTTTCTTT. Its translation: CASRPLTGDTEAFF. This chain links TRBV6-5 with TRBJ1-1; TRBD1 matches at 8 bases. Germline lookup yields CDR1 MNHEY and CDR2 SVGAGI. This CDR3 comprises 14 residues. With V trimmed by 6 bases and J by 3 bases, 6 bases remained unmatched.

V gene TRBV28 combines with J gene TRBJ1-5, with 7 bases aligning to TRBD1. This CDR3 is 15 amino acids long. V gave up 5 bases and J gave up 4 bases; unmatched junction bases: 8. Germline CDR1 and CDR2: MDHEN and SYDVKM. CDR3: CASSTGQVGNQPQHF. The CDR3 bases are TGTGCCAGCAGTACAGGACAGGTGGGGAATCAGCCCCAGCATTTT.

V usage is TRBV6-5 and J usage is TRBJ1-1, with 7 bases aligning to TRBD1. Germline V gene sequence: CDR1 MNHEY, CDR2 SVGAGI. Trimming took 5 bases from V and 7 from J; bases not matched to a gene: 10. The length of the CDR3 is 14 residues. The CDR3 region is CASSPRAGGGEAFF. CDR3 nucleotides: TGTGCCAGCAGTCCTCGCGCAGGGGGAGGTGAAGCTTTCTTT.

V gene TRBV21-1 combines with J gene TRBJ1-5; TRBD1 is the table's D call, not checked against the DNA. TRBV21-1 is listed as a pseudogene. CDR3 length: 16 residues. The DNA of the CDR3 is TGTGCCAGCAGCTCCCTGCCGACAGGGGTTCATCAGCCCCAGCATTTT. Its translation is CASSSLPTGVHQPQHF.

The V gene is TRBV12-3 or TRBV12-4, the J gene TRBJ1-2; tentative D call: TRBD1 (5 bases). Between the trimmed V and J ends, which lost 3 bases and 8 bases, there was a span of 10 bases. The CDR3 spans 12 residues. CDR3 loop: CASSLSRGGYTF. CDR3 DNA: TGTGCCAGCAGTTTGAGTAGGGGAGGCTACACCTTC.

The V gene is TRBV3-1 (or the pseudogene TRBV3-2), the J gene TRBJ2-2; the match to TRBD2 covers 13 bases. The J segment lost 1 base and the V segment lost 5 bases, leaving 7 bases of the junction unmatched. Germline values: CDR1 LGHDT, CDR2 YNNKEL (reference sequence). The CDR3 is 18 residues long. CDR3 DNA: TGTGCCAGCAGCACCTGGACTAGCGGGGGCCGGAACACCGGGGAGCTGTTTTTT. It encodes CASSTWTSGGRNTGELFF.

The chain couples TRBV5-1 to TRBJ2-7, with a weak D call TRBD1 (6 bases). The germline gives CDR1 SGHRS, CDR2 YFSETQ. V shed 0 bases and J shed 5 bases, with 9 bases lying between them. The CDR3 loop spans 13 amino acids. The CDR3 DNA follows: TGCGCCAGCAGCTTGGACAGGGATGACGAGCAGTACTTC. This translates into CASSLDRDDEQYF.

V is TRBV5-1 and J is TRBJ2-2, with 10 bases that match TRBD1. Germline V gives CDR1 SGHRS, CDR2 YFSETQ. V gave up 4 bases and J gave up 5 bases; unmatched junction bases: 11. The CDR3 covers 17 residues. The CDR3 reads CASSAAGTGDRTGELFF. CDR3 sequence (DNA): TGCGCCAGCAGCGCCGCCGGGACAGGGGATCGGACCGGGGAGCTGTTTTTT.

CDR3 bases: TGTGCCACATCACTGAATTGGCAGATCAACAATGAGCAGTTCTTC. Protein: CATSLNWQINNEQFF. The V call is TRBV27, the J call TRBJ2-1; no clear D. The CDR3 loop spans 15 amino acids. V was cut by 10 bases and J by 5 bases, with 21 bases left in between. CDR1 and CDR2 (germline): MNHEY, SMNVEV (reference sequence).

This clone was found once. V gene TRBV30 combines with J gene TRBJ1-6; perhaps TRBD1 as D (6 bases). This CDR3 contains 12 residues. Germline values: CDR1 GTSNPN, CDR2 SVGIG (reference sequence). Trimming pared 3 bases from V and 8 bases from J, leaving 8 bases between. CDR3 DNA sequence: TGTGCCTGGAGAGGGGGAGATTCACCCCTCCACTTT. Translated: CAWRGGDSPLHF.

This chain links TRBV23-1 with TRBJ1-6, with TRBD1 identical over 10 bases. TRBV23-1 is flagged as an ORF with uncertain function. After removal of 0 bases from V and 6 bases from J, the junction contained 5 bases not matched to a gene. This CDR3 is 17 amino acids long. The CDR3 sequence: CASSQSWTGGGNSPLHF. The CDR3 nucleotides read TGCGCCAGCAGTCAATCGTGGACAGGGGGAGGTAATTCACCCCTCCACTTT.

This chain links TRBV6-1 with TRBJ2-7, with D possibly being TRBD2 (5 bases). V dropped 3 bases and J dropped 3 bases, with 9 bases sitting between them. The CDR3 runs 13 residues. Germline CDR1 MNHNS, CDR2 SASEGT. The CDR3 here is CASSDGLYYEQYF. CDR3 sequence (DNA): TGTGCCAGCAGTGATGGACTGTACTACGAGCAGTACTTC.

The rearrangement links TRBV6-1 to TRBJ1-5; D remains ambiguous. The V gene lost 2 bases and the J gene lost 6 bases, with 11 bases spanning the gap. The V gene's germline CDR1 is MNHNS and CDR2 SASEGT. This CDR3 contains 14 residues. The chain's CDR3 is CASSELGLGQPQHF. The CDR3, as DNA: TGTGCCAGCAGTGAATTAGGGTTAGGTCAGCCCCAGCATTTT.

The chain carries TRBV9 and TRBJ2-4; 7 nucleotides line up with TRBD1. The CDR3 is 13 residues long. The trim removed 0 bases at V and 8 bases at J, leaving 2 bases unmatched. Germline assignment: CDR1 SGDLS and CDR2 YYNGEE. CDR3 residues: CASSVGQGHIQYF. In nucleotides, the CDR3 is TGTGCCAGCAGCGTAGGACAGGGCCACATTCAGTACTTC.

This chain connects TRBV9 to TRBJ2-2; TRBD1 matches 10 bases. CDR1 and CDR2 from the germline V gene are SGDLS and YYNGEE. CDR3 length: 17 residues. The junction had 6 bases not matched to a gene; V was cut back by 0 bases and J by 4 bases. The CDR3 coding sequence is TGTGCCAGCAGCGTAGGCTGGGACAGGGGATCCACCGGGGAGCTGTTTTTT. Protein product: CASSVGWDRGSTGELFF.

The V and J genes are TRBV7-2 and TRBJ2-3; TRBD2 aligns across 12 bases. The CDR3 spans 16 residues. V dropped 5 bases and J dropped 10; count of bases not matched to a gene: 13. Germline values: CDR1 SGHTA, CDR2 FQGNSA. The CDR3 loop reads CASSPNKPSGRAAQYF. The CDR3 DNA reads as TGTGCCAGCAGCCCCAATAAGCCTAGCGGGAGGGCAGCGCAGTATTTT. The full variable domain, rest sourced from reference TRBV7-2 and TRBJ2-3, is GAGVSQSPSNKVTEKGKDVELRCDPISGHTALYWYRQSLGQGLEFLIYFQGNSAPDKSGLPSDRFSAERTGGSVSTLTIQRTQQEDSAVYLCASSPNKPSGRAAQYFGPGTRLTVL.

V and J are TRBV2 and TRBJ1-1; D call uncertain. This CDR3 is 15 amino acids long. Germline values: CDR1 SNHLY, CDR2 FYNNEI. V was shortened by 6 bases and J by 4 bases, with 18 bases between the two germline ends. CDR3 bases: TGTGCCAGCAGCTATAGCATTGTAGCTGGCACTGAAGCTTTCTTT. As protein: CASSYSIVAGTEAFF.

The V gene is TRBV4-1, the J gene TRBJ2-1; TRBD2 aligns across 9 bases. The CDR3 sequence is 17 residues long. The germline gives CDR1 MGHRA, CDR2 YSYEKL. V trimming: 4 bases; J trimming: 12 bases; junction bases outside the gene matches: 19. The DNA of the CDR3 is TGCGCCAGCAGCCTTACATCCGCTAGCGGGACCGAGCTTGGGCAGTTCTTC. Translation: CASSLTSASGTELGQFF.

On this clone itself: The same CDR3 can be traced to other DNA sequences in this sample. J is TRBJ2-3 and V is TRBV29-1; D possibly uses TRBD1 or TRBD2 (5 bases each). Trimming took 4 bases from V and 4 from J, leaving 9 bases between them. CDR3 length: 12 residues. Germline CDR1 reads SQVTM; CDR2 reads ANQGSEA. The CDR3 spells CSVVRGADTQYF. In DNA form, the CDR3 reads TGCAGCGTTGTACGGGGCGCAGATACGCAGTATTTT.

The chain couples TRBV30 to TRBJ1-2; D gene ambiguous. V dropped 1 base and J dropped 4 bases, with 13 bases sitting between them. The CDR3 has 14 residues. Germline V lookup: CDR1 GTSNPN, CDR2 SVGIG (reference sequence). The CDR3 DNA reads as TGTGCCTGGAGTGCGCCTATCTCCCCCTATGGCTACACCTTC. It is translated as CAWSAPISPYGYTF.

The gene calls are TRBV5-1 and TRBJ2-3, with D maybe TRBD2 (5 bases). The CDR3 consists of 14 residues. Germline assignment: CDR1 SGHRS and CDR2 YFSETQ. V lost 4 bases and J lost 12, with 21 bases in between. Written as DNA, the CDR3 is TGCGCCAGCAGCAGAAGACAATCGGGATCGACACAGTATTTT. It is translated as CASSRRQSGSTQYF.